This T cell receptor beta chain was profiled in a study of blood T cell repertoires in COVID-19. Study-wide background: Researchers got acute and convalescent COVID-19 samples from the United States, Italy and Spain. PBMCs, B-cell-depleted T cells, or T cells were the source of the cDNA or gDNA that made up the material.

This table comes from immunoSEQ multiplex PCR, and its TCRdb copy is limited to in-frame clones, with some not included. The data contain 180,000 or so clones, around nine tenths of them singletons. From germline, CDR1 is MNHNY and CDR2 SVGAGI (reference sequence). CDR3 size: 13 residues. V was shortened by 10 bases and J by 2 bases, with 14 bases between the two germline ends. The specimen was peripheral blood. The chain links TRBV6-6 to TRBJ1-2; D is unclear. The origin of this receptor is a man younger than 35 with active or convalescent COVID-19. CDR3 sequence: CATSGGSNYGYTF. CDR3 in DNA: TGTGCCACCTCGGGAGGTTCCAACTATGGCTACACCTTC.